These 11 T cell receptor beta chains were all obtained from the same sample, sequenced in a study of blood T cell repertoires in COVID-19. TCRdb's copy holds only in-frame clones and misses some; the assay was immunoSEQ multiplex PCR. The table has around 300,000 clones, 80% to 90% seen once; the top ten hold 3%. Sample: peripheral blood. Receptors originate from a woman aged 25 to 39 with active or convalescent COVID-19.

This clone was detected a few times. The V gene is TRBV7-3, the J gene TRBJ2-7; possible D gene TRBD2, 5 bases. The length of the CDR3 is 13 residues. Germline CDR1 SGHTA, CDR2 FQGTGA. Between the trimmed V and J ends, which lost 10 bases and 0 bases, there was a span of 13 bases. The CDR3 here is CAIAGRSSYEQYF. The CDR3 bases are TGTGCCATCGCGGGCAGGAGCTCCTACGAGCAGTACTTC.

The chain combines TRBV27 with TRBJ1-2; 8 nucleotides line up with TRBD1. The CDR3 sequence is 13 residues long. V lost 2 bases to trimming and J lost 8 bases; unmatched junction nucleotides: 4. Germline CDR1 MNHEY, CDR2 SMNVEV (reference sequence). CDR3 loop: CASSLAGGVGYTF. The CDR3 coding sequence is TGTGCCAGCAGTTTAGCAGGGGGCGTAGGCTACACCTTC.

The chain joins TRBV28 to TRBJ2-2, with TRBD2 identical over 9 bases. The CDR3 extends over 15 amino acids. Germline trimming cut 8 bases from V and 6 bases from J; bases unmatched to any gene: 10. From germline, CDR1 is MDHEN and CDR2 SYDVKM. The CDR3 DNA sequence: TGTGCCAGCGGTGAGGTGACTAGCGGTTCCGGGGAGCTGTTTTTT. It specifies CASGEVTSGSGELFF.

This clone was detected once. V usage is TRBV24-1 and J usage is TRBJ1-5; D may be TRBD1 (5 bases). CDR3 size: 14 residues. Germline V gives CDR1 KGHDR, CDR2 SFDVKD. Trimming removed 4 bases from V and 7 bases from J, with 13 bases in between. DNA for the CDR3: TGTGCCACCAGTGAAGACAGTTTGGAACAGCCCCAGCATTTT. As protein: CATSEDSLEQPQHF.

The genes are TRBV6-5 and TRBJ1-2, with a weak D call TRBD1 (5 bases). Germline V lookup: CDR1 MNHEY, CDR2 SVGAGI. With 8 bases removed from V and 5 bases from J, the gap between germline ends came to 18 bases. The CDR3 runs 14 residues. CDR3 protein: CASYTGAGGYGYTF. In nucleotides, the CDR3 is TGTGCCAGCTACACCGGGGCCGGGGGATATGGCTACACCTTC.

The chain combines TRBV7-2 with TRBJ2-5, with 7 bases aligning to TRBD2. The CDR3 is made up of 15 amino acids. V trimming: 5 bases; J trimming: 1 base; junction bases outside the gene matches: 7. CDR1 and CDR2 (germline): SGHTA, FQGNSA. For the CDR3, the DNA is TGTGCCAGCAGCCAGAGCCGGACTAGCCAAGAGACCCAGTACTTC. Residues: CASSQSRTSQETQYF.

V gene TRBV7-2 combines with J gene TRBJ2-7; the D gene is possibly TRBD1 (6 bases). Per the germline V gene, CDR1 is SGHTA and CDR2 is FQGNSA. Trimming cost V 4 bases and J 4 bases, with 11 bases left between them. The CDR3 totals 13 residues. In nucleotides, the CDR3 is TGTGCCAGCAGCTCGAGGACAGTTTACGAGCAGTACTTC. Amino acid sequence: CASSSRTVYEQYF.

The chain links TRBV28 to TRBJ1-3; D unresolved. The V end was cut by 3 bases, the J end by 2 bases, with 8 bases between. Germline V gene sequence: CDR1 MDHEN, CDR2 SYDVKM. This CDR3 is built from 14 residues. The CDR3 coding sequence is TGTGCCAGCAGTTTTAGAGGAGCTGGAAACACCATATATTTT. It yields the protein CASSFRGAGNTIYF.

The V gene is TRBV15, the J gene TRBJ2-3; D ambiguous. The germline CDR1 and CDR2 sequences are LNHNV and YYDKDF (reference sequence). Trimming left V 4 bases short and J 5 bases short, with 13 bases between. This CDR3 spans 14 amino acids. This chain's CDR3 is CATSTDNFLDTQYF. DNA of the CDR3: TGTGCCACCAGCACCGACAATTTTCTAGATACGCAGTATTTT. Full variable domain (outside the CDR3, taken from reference TRBV15 and TRBJ2-3): DAMVIQNPRYQVTQFGKPVTLSCSQTLNHNVMYWYQQKSSQAPKLLFHYYDKDFNNEADTPDNFQSRRPNTSFCFLDIRSPGLGDTAMYLCATSTDNFLDTQYFGPGTRLTVL.

V is TRBV5-8 and J is TRBJ1-1, with 8 bases that match TRBD1. The CDR3 is 14 amino acids. CDR1 is SGHTS and CDR2 is YDEGEE in the germline V gene. Trimming at V came to 2 bases and at J to 3 bases, leaving 3 bases not matched to a gene. Here the CDR3 DNA reads TGTGCCAGCAGCTTCAGGGGGCGCGACACTGAAGCTTTCTTT. This sequence encodes CASSFRGRDTEAFF.

This clone was detected once. The V gene is TRBV28, the J gene TRBJ1-3; D remains unclear. V gave up 6 bases and J gave up 1 base, with 10 bases separating them. Germline V gives CDR1 MDHEN, CDR2 SYDVKM. The CDR3 consists of 14 residues. The CDR3 coding sequence is TGTGCCAGCAGGACGGGTCAATCTGGAAACACCATATATTTT. It translates to CASRTGQSGNTIYF.